The entry below describes one T cell receptor (beta chain). No antigen is known for it. From the graft tissue, intraepithelial and lamina propria lymphocytes were released through processing. These data come from a study of graft-versus-host responses after intestinal transplantation. Whole-study context: Transplants were multivisceral, liver-intestinal, or isolated intestinal. Study-wide findings and caveats: Among circulating GvH clones, peak levels were associated with early post-transplant declines in HvG clones.

Trimming shortened V by 5 bases and J by 3 bases, and 10 bases separated the two germline ends. This CDR3 spans 13 amino acids. Germline values: CDR1 SGHVS, CDR2 FNYEAQ. The assay was immunoSEQ multiplex PCR, and TCRdb's table has in-frame clones only and misses some. The top ten hold 5% to 5.5% of the sample, which has 9,000 to 10,000 clones, roughly 90% seen once. The genes are TRBV7-6 and TRBJ1-2, with no clear D. Here the sequenced sample was ileum tissue, taken around 760 days after intestinal transplantation. The TCR was taken from a human patient who received an intestinal transplant, so some T cells may come from the graft donor. This chain's CDR3 is CASSGNTYYGYTF. The DNA of the CDR3 is TGTGCCAGCAGCGGTAACACCTACTATGGCTACACCTTC.